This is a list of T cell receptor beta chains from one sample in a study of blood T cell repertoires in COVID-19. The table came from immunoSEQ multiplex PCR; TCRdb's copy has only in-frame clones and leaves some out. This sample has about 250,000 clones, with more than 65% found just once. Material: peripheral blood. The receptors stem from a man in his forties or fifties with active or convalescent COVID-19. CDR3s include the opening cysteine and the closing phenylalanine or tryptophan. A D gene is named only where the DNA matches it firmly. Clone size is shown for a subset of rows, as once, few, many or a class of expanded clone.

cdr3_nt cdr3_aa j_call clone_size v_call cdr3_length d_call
TGCGCCAGCAGAAAGGAGTTCGGGACAGACAATGAGCAGTTCTTC CASRKEFGTDNEQFF TRBJ2-1 . TRBV5-1 15 TRBD1
TGTGCCAGCAGGTCGCAGGGGGTAAACACCGGGGAGCTGTTTTTT CASRSQGVNTGELFF TRBJ2-2 . TRBV5-6 15 TRBD1
TGTGCCAGCAGCCCCGACGGGGGAGGAAACACCATATATTTT CASSPDGGGNTIYF TRBJ1-3 . TRBV11-1 14 .
TGTGCCAGTAGTAGTACCGGGAACACTGAAGCTTTCTTT CASSSTGNTEAFF TRBJ1-1 . TRBV19 13 .
TGTGCCAGCAGCAACAGGGACCAGCCCCAGCATTTT CASSNRDQPQHF TRBJ1-5 . TRBV28 12 .
TGTGCCAGCAGGAGGGTGGGAGCGCGAGCTTTCTTT CASRRVGARAFF TRBJ1-1 . TRBV6-5 12 .
TGTGCCTGGACTCGGACAGGGGACAATGAGCAGTTCTTC CAWTRTGDNEQFF TRBJ2-1 . TRBV30 13 TRBD1
TGTGCCAGCAGCTTAGCGATCTGTATTAACGCGGGGGGGCTTTGCGAGCAGTACTTC CASSLAICINAGGLCEQYF TRBJ2-7 . TRBV7-6 19 TRBD2
TGTGCCAGCAGCTTAGTTTTCGGGGGAGGTTCACCCCTCCACTTT CASSLVFGGGSPLHF TRBJ1-6 . TRBV11-1 15 .
TGTGCCAGCAGCTTAGTACCCCGGTCGAACACTGAAGCTTTCTTT CASSLVPRSNTEAFF TRBJ1-1 few TRBV11-2 15 .
TGCGCCAGCAGCCTTAGCGGAGCAAACACCGGGGAGCTGTTTTTT CASSLSGANTGELFF TRBJ2-2 . TRBV5-1 15 .
TGTGCCAGCCTAAGGAGGAATGAGCAGTTCTTC CASLRRNEQFF TRBJ2-1 . TRBV21-1 11 .
TGTGCCAGCAGCGAGGGACCTAGCGGTGAAAAACTGTTTTTT CASSEGPSGEKLFF TRBJ1-4 . TRBV11-2 14 .
TGTGCCAGTAGTATCGGCAGGGGTAATTCACCCCTCCACTTT CASSIGRGNSPLHF TRBJ1-6 . TRBV19 14 .
TGTGCCAGCAGCTTAGAACGCGATACCTCGAACACCGGGGAGCTGTTTTTT CASSLERDTSNTGELFF TRBJ2-2 . TRBV7-9 17 .
TGCGCCAGCAGCTTGTTCGGGGGGCGGGATGAAAAACTGTTTTTT CASSLFGGRDEKLFF TRBJ1-4 . TRBV5-1 15 .
TGTGCCAGTAGTATAGGAACAAGCGCGGGTCGGTATGGCTACACCTTC CASSIGTSAGRYGYTF TRBJ1-2 . TRBV19 16 .
TGTGCCAGTAGCATAGCAGAGGGCGGAAAACTGTTTTTT CASSIAEGGKLFF TRBJ1-4 . TRBV19 13 .
TGCGCCAGCAGCCCTGTAGTACAGGGGGCTTATGAGCAGTTCTTC CASSPVVQGAYEQFF TRBJ2-1 few TRBV5-1 15 TRBD1
TGTGCCAGCAAGATACAGGGGTACTATGGCTACACCTTC CASKIQGYYGYTF TRBJ1-2 . TRBV6-5 13 TRBD1
TGCGCCAGCAGCTTGGTGGGGGGGACGGCCTTGATGAACACTGAAGCTTTCTTT CASSLVGGTALMNTEAFF TRBJ1-1 once TRBV5-1 18 .
TGTGCCAGTAGTATGATCGTGGCAGCGAACACCGGGGAGCTGTTTTTT CASSMIVAANTGELFF TRBJ2-2 . TRBV19 16 .
TGTGCCTGGAGTAAAGGACAGGGGGGCAATTCACCCCTCCACTTT CAWSKGQGGNSPLHF TRBJ1-6 . TRBV30 15 TRBD1
TGTGCCAGCTCACCGGAGTACACTGAAGCTTTCTTT CASSPEYTEAFF TRBJ1-1 once TRBV18 12 .
TGCGCCAGCAGCTTAGACGGAAGCGCGAACACCGGGGAGCTGTTTTTT CASSLDGSANTGELFF TRBJ2-2 . TRBV5-1 16 .
TGTGCCAGTTCGGGACAGGAGGGTTTCGGAGATACGCAGTATTTT CASSGQEGFGDTQYF TRBJ2-3 . TRBV27 15 TRBD1
TGTGCCAGCAGTCCGGAGGGAGGGCCCTACGAGCAGTACTTC CASSPEGGPYEQYF TRBJ2-7 . TRBV27 14 TRBD2
TGTGCCAGCAGCCAAGACCATAGTTACGAGCAGTACTTC CASSQDHSYEQYF TRBJ2-7 . TRBV4-2 13 .
TGTGCCAGCAGCGTAAAGAGCGGGGGGTCGAGAGAGACCCAGTACTTC CASSVKSGGSRETQYF TRBJ2-5 . TRBV9 16 TRBD2
TGTGCCAGCAGTCCGGGACTAGCGGGGGGGTATGAGCAGTTCTTC CASSPGLAGGYEQFF TRBJ2-1 . TRBV6-2/TRBV6-3 15 TRBD2
TGTGCCATCACCTCGGGACAGGGCGAACACAATGAGCAGTTCTTC CAITSGQGEHNEQFF TRBJ2-1 . TRBV10-3 15 TRBD1
TGCGCCAGCAGTCCTACGGGAAGGACAGATCATCAGCCCCAGCATTTT CASSPTGRTDHQPQHF TRBJ1-5 few TRBV5-1 16 .
TGCGCCAGCAGCCATTTACAGGCTCCTACCTACGAGCAGTACTTC CASSHLQAPTYEQYF TRBJ2-7 . TRBV4-1 15 .
TGTGCCGTCTCACAAATCGAAGCTTTCTTT CAVSQIEAFF TRBJ1-1 . TRBV24-1 10 .
TGTGCCAGCAGCTTGGGTCCGGGTGGGAGCTATGGCTACACCTTC CASSLGPGGSYGYTF TRBJ1-2 few TRBV5-6 15 .
TGTGCCAGCAGCCAATACATCTACGAGCAGTACTTC CASSQYIYEQYF TRBJ2-7 . TRBV3-1/TRBV3-2 12 .
TGTGCCAGCAGCTCCGGACAGGGTCCCACCGCTTTCTTT CASSSGQGPTAFF TRBJ1-1 . TRBV11-3 13 TRBD1
TGCAGTGCTAGTCGGGGAGGTGGGATGTACGAGCAGTACTTC CSASRGGGMYEQYF TRBJ2-7 . TRBV20-1 14 .
TGTGCCAGCAGTGAAGCATGGCAGGGTCCCTACGAGCAGTACTTC CASSEAWQGPYEQYF TRBJ2-7 many TRBV6-1 15 .
TGTGCCAGCAGTTTTATAGGACAGCGGATGCATTCACCCCTCCACTTT CASSFIGQRMHSPLHF TRBJ1-6 . TRBV27 16 .
TGTGCCAGCAGCAAGGACGACAGGGAGTCCCCCGGCGTCCTTCCTACGAACACCGGGGAGCTGTTTTTT CASSKDDRESPGVLPTNTGELFF TRBJ2-2 . TRBV21-1 23 .